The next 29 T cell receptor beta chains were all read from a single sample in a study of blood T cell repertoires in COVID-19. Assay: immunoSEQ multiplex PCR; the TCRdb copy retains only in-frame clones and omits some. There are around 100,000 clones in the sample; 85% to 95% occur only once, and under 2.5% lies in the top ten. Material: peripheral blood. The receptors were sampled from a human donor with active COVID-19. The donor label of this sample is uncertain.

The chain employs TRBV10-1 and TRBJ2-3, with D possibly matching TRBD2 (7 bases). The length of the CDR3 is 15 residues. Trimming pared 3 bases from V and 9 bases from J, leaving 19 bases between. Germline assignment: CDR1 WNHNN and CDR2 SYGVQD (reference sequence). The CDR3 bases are TGCGCCAGCAGTGATCGGAGGGGGGGATCTGAAACGCAGTATTTT. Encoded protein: CASSDRRGGSETQYF.

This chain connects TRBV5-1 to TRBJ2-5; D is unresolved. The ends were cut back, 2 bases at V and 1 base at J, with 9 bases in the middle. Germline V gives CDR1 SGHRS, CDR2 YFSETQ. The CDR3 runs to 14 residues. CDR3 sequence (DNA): TGCGCCAGCAGCTTTAGTCAGGTCCAAGAGACCCAGTACTTC. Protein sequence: CASSFSQVQETQYF.

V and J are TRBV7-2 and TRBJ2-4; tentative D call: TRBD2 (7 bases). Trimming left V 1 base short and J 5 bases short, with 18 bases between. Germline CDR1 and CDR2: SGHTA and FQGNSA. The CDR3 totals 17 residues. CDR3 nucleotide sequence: TGTGCCAGCAGCTTAGTGGGGGGGCCGGGCAGTGAAAACATTCAGTACTTC. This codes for CASSLVGGPGSENIQYF. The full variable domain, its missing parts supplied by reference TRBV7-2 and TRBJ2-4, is GAGVSQSPSNKVTEKGKDVELRCDPISGHTALYWYRQSLGQGLEFLIYFQGNSAPDKSGLPSDRFSAERTGGSVSTLTIQRTQQEDSAVYLCASSLVGGPGSENIQYFGAGTRLSVL.

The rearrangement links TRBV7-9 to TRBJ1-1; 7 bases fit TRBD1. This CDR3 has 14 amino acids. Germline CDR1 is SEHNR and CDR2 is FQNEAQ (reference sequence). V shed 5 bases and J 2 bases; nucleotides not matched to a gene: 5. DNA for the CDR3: TGTGCCAGCAGCCCTACAGGGGTTAACACTGAAGCTTTCTTT. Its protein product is CASSPTGVNTEAFF.

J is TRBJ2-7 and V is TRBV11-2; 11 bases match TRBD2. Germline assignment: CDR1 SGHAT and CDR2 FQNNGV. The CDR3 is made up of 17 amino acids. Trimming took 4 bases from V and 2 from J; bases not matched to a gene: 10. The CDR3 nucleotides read TGTGCCAGCAGCTGGGAGACTAGCGGGGCTATTCCCTACGAGCAGTACTTC. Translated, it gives CASSWETSGAIPYEQYF.

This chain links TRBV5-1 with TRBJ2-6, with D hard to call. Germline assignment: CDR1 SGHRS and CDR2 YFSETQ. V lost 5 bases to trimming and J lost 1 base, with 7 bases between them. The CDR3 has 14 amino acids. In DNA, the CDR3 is TGCGCCAGCAGGGCGGTATCTGGGGCCAACGTCCTGACTTTC. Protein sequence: CASRAVSGANVLTF.

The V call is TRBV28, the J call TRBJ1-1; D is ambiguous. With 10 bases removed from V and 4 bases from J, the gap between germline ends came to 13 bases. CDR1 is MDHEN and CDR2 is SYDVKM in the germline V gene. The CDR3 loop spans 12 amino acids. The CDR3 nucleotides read TGTGCCATCAAAGCCGGGGTCACTGAAGCTTTCTTT. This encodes CAIKAGVTEAFF.

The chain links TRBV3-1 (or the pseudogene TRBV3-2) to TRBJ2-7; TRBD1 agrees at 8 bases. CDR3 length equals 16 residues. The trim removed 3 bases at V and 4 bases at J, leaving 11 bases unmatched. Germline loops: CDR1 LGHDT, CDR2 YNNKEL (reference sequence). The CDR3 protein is CASSQSGLDRAYEQYF. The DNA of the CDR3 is TGTGCCAGCAGCCAGTCGGGGTTGGACAGGGCTTACGAGCAGTACTTC.

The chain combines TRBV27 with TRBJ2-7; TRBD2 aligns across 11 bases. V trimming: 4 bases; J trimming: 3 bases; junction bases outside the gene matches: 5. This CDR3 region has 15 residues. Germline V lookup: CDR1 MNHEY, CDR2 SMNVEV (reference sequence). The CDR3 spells CASSSDGTSGYEQYF. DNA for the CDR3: TGTGCCAGCAGTTCCGACGGGACTAGCGGCTACGAGCAGTACTTC.

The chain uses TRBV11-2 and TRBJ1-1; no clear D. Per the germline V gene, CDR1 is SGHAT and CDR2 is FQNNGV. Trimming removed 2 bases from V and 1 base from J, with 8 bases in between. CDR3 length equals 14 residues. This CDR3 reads CASSLWRQNTEAFF. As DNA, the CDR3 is TGTGCCAGCAGCTTATGGAGGCAGAACACTGAAGCTTTCTTT.

The CDR3 region is CASSKQGGTTYEQYF. The CDR3 nucleotides are TGTGCCAGCAGTAAGCAGGGGGGAACCACCTACGAGCAGTACTTC. This rearrangement joins TRBV27 to TRBJ2-7; tentatively, D is TRBD1 (7 bases). The V end lost 5 bases, the J end lost 2 bases, and 16 bases lay between the germline ends. Germline CDR1 and CDR2: MNHEY and SMNVEV (reference sequence). CDR3 size: 15 residues.

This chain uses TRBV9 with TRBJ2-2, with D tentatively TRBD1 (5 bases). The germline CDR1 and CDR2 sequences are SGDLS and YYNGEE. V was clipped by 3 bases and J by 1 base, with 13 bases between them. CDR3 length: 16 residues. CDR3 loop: CASSGSGAQNTGELFF. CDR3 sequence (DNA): TGTGCCAGCAGCGGATCTGGGGCCCAGAACACCGGGGAGCTGTTTTTT.

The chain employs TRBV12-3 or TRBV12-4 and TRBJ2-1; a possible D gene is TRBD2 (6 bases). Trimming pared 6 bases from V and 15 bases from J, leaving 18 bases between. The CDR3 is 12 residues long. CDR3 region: CASSPPGDWRFF. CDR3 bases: TGTGCCAGCAGCCCCCCGGGGGACTGGAGGTTCTTC.

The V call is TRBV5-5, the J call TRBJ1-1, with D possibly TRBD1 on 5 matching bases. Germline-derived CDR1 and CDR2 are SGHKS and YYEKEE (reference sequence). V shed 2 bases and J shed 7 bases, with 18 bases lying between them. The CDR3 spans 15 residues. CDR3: CASSFGDQGLGEAFF. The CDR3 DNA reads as TGTGCCAGCAGCTTTGGAGATCAGGGTTTGGGTGAAGCTTTCTTT. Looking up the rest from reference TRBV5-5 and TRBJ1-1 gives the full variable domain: DAGVTQSPTHLIKTRGQQVTLRCSPISGHKSVSWYQQVLGQGPQFIFQYYEKEERGRGNFPDRFSARQFPNYSSELNVNALLLGDSALYLCASSFGDQGLGEAFFGQGTRLTVV.

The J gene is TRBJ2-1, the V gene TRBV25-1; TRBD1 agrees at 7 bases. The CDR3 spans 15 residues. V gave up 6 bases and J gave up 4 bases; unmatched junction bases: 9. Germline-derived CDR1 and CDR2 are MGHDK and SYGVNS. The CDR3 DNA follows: TGTGCCAGCAGAGCCGACAGGGCCCCTTACAATGAGCAGTTCTTC. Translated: CASRADRAPYNEQFF.

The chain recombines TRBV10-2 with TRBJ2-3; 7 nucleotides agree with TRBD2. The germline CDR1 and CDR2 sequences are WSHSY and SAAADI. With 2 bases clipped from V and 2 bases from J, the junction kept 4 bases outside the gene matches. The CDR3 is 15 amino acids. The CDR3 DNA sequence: TGCGCCAGCAGTGAGGGCGGGGGAGACACAGATACGCAGTATTTT. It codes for CASSEGGGDTDTQYF.

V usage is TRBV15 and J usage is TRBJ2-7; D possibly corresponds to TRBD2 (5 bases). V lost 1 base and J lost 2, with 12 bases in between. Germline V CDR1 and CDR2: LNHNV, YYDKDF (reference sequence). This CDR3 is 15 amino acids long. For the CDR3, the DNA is TGTGCCACCAGCAGAGGGACTCGAGATACCTACGAGCAGTACTTC. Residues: CATSRGTRDTYEQYF.

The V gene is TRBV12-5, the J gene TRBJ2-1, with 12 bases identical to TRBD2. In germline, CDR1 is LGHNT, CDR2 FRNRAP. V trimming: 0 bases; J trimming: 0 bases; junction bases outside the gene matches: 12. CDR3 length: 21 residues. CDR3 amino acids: CASGLVLSTSGGPSSYNEQFF. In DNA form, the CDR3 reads TGTGCTAGTGGTTTGGTACTTTCGACTAGCGGGGGCCCCAGCTCCTACAATGAGCAGTTCTTC.

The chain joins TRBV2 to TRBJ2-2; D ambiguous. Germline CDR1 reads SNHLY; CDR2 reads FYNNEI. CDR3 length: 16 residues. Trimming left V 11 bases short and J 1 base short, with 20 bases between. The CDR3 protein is CAFSLRVFRNTGELFF. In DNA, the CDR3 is TGTGCCTTTTCACTACGGGTATTTCGGAACACCGGGGAGCTGTTTTTT.

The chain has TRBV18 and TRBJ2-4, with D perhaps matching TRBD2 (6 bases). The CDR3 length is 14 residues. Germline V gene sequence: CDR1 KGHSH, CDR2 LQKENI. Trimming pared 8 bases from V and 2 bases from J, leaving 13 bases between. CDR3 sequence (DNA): TGTGCCAGCGCCTGGGGGGAAACCAAAAACATTCAGTACTTC. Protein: CASAWGETKNIQYF.

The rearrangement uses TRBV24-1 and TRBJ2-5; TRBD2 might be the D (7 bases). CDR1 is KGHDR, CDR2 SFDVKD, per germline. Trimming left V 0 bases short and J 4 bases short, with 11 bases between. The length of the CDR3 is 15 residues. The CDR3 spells CATSDLAGEGETQYF. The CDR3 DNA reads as TGTGCCACCAGTGATTTGGCAGGGGAGGGAGAGACCCAGTACTTC.

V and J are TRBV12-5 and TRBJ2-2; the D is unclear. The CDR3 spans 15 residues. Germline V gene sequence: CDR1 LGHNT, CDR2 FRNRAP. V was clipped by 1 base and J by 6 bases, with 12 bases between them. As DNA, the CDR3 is TGTGCTAGTGGTTTGGGCTTGGCCCACGCCGGGGAGCTGTTTTTT. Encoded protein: CASGLGLAHAGELFF.

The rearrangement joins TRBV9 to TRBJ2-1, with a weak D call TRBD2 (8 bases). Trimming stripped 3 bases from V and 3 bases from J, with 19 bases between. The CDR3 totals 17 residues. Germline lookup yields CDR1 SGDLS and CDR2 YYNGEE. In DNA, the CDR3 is TGTGCCAGCAGCGCAGGGGGTAGCGGGGTTATCTACAATGAGCAGTTCTTC. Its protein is CASSAGGSGVIYNEQFF.

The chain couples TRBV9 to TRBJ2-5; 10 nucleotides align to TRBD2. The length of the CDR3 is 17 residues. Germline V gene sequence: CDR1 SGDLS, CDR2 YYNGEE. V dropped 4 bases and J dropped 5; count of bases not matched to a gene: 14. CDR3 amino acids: CASSPLVLAGEGETQYF. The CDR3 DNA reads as TGTGCCAGCAGCCCCCTCGTTCTAGCGGGGGAGGGTGAGACCCAGTACTTC.

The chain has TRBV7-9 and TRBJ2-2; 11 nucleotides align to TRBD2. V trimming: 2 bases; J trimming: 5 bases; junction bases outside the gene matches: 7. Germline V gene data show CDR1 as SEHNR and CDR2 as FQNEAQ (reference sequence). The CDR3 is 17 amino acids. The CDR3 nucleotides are TGTGCCAGCAGCTTATCACTAGCGGGAGAATGGACCGGGGAGCTGTTTTTT. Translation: CASSLSLAGEWTGELFF.

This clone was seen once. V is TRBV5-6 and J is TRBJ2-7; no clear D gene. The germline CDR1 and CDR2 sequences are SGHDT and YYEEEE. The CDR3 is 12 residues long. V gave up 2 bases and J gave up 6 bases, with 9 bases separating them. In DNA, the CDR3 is TGTGCCAGCAGCTTTAACGGTCCCGAGCAGTACTTC. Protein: CASSFNGPEQYF.

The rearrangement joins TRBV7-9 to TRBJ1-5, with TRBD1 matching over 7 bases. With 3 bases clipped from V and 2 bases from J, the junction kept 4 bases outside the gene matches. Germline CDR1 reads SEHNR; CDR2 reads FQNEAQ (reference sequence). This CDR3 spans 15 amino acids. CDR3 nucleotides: TGTGCCAGCAGCTTTGGGACAGAAGGCAATCAGCCCCAGCATTTT. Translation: CASSFGTEGNQPQHF.

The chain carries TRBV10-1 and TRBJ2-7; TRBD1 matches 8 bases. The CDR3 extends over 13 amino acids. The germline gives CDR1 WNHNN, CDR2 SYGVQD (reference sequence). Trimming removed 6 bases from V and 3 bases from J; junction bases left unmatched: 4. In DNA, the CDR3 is TGCGCCAGCAGCCGCGGACAGGGCTACGAGCAGTACTTC. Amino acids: CASSRGQGYEQYF.

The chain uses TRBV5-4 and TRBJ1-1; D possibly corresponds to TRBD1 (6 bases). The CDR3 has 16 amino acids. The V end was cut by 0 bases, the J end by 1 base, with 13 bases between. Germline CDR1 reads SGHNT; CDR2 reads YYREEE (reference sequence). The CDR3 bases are TGTGCCAGCAGCTTGGCCAGGGTGACAGGGAACACTGAAGCTTTCTTT. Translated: CASSLARVTGNTEAFF.